Following are 21 T cell receptor beta chains from one sample sequenced in a study of shared clonotypes between healthy human individuals (TCRdb year 2020). The library was obtained by the immunoSEQ multiplex PCR assay. TCRdb took this table from immuneACCESS and kept in-frame rearrangements with V and J called. Such tables lack part of the clones; where checked against another copy, unresolved V genes explain under half of the gap, and the rest is unexplained. Counted in this sample were about a million clones; over 60% of them appeared once. Over 1.3% of the sample lies in the top ten. Sequencing input: memory CD4+ T cells sorted from blood. What the cell subset or site label conveys for this sample: CD45RA-negative fraction. These receptors were obtained from a young man in good health.

This clone was detected once. The J gene is TRBJ1-1, the V gene TRBV10-1; D call uncertain. V was pared by 3 bases and J by 5 bases, with 13 bases between. In germline, CDR1 is WNHNN, CDR2 SYGVQD (reference sequence). The CDR3 has 14 residues. For the CDR3, the DNA is TGCGCCAGCAGTGATGTCGTCTGGGTAACTGAAGCTTTCTTT. It codes for CASSDVVWVTEAFF.

The table lists this clone with a count of one. The chain employs TRBV7-2 and TRBJ2-7; D may be TRBD2 (5 bases). CDR1 is SGHTA, CDR2 FQGNSA, per germline. The V end lost 3 bases, the J end lost 4 bases, and 13 bases lay between the germline ends. This CDR3 has 14 amino acids. CDR3 residues: CASSFQSGVYEQYF. CDR3 DNA sequence: TGTGCCAGCAGCTTCCAGAGCGGAGTTTACGAGCAGTACTTC. Together with reference TRBV7-2 and TRBJ2-7, the CDR3 gives the full variable domain: GAGVSQSPSNKVTEKGKDVELRCDPISGHTALYWYRQSLGQGLEFLIYFQGNSAPDKSGLPSDRFSAERTGGSVSTLTIQRTQQEDSAVYLCASSFQSGVYEQYFGPGTRLTVT.

Points on this clone: The same CDR3 also results from other DNA sequences found in this sample. The chain employs TRBV18 and TRBJ2-5; 8 nucleotides line up with TRBD1. The J segment lost 5 bases and the V segment lost 4 bases, leaving 3 bases of the junction unmatched. Per germline, CDR1 KGHSH and CDR2 LQKENI. The CDR3 covers 13 residues. CDR3: CASSQRQGETQYF. The CDR3 DNA reads TGTGCCAGCTCACAGAGACAGGGGGAGACCCAGTACTTC.

The rearrangement uses TRBV7-9 and TRBJ2-7; D may be TRBD1 (6 bases). The CDR3 covers 15 residues. Looked up from germline, CDR1 is SEHNR and CDR2 is FQNEAQ (reference sequence). Trimming cost V 2 bases and J 7 bases, with 18 bases left between them. CDR3: CASSLRGGPREEQYF. In nucleotides, the CDR3 is TGTGCCAGCAGCTTAAGAGGGGGACCTAGGGAGGAGCAGTACTTC.

This sequence joins TRBV6-6 and TRBJ2-7; D is possibly TRBD1 (6 bases). V lost 6 bases and J 6 bases, leaving 15 bases between the germline ends. This CDR3 region has 13 residues. Germline values: CDR1 MNHNY, CDR2 SVGAGI (reference sequence). CDR3 loop: CASSPGVPPEQYF. In DNA, the CDR3 is TGTGCCAGCAGCCCAGGGGTTCCACCCGAGCAGTACTTC.

The rearrangement links TRBV5-1 to TRBJ2-7; 7 bases match TRBD1. Trimming at V came to 4 bases and at J to 5 bases, leaving 18 bases not matched to a gene. Germline V gives CDR1 SGHRS, CDR2 YFSETQ. There are 17 residues in the CDR3. The CDR3 sequence: CASSLTGMDRSRHEQYF. The CDR3 nucleotides are TGCGCCAGCAGCCTCACGGGGATGGACAGGTCACGCCACGAGCAGTACTTC. The full variable domain, its missing parts supplied by reference TRBV5-1 and TRBJ2-7, is KAGVTQTPRYLIKTRGQQVTLSCSPISGHRSVSWYQQTPGQGLQFLFEYFSETQRNKGNFPGRFSGRQFSNSRSEMNVSTLELGDSALYLCASSLTGMDRSRHEQYFGPGTRLTVT.

This chain uses TRBV5-1 with TRBJ1-2; D is uncertain. Germline V lookup: CDR1 SGHRS, CDR2 YFSETQ. Trimming stripped 4 bases from V and 6 bases from J, with 13 bases between. This CDR3 has 13 amino acids. Here the CDR3 DNA reads TGCGCCAGCAGCCAAGCCAGTTCTAATGGCTACACCTTC. Amino acids: CASSQASSNGYTF.

The rearrangement uses TRBV15 and TRBJ2-1; D is undetermined. The ends were cut back, 5 bases at V and 6 bases at J, with 17 bases in the middle. Germline values: CDR1 LNHNV, CDR2 YYDKDF (reference sequence). The CDR3 contains 15 residues. Here the CDR3 DNA reads TGTGCCACCAGCGGGAACACACAGATACCCAATGAGCAGTTCTTC. It encodes CATSGNTQIPNEQFF.

The chain links TRBV10-3 to TRBJ1-1, with 8 nucleotides matching TRBD1. The trim removed 6 bases at V and 3 bases at J, leaving 12 bases unmatched. Looked up from germline, CDR1 is ENHRY and CDR2 is SYGVKD. The CDR3 contains 16 residues. CDR3 protein: CAISQGANIKDTEAFF. CDR3 in DNA: TGTGCCATCAGCCAGGGGGCGAACATAAAAGACACTGAAGCTTTCTTT.

The rearrangement uses TRBV7-9 and TRBJ2-2; 14 bases map to TRBD2. The CDR3 runs 18 residues. Germline CDR1 and CDR2: SEHNR and FQNEAQ (reference sequence). V lost 6 bases, J lost 0 bases, and 6 bases stayed unmatched. The CDR3 DNA sequence: TGTGCCAGCAGGCGGACTAGCGGGGGGCCCGCGAACACCGGGGAGCTGTTTTTT. Translation gives CASRRTSGGPANTGELFF. Full variable domain (missing parts from reference TRBV7-9 and TRBJ2-2): DTGVSQNPRHKITKRGQNVTFRCDPISEHNRLYWYRQTLGQGPEFLTYFQNEAQLEKSRLLSDRFSAERPKGSFSTLEIQRTEQGDSAMYLCASRRTSGGPANTGELFFGEGSRLTVL.

V usage is TRBV30 and J usage is TRBJ2-7; a possible D gene is TRBD1 (5 bases). V dropped 0 bases and J dropped 2 bases, with 11 bases sitting between them. In germline, CDR1 is GTSNPN, CDR2 SVGIG (reference sequence). The length of the CDR3 is 14 residues. The CDR3 reads CAWSVQAGTYEQYF. In DNA, the CDR3 is TGTGCCTGGAGTGTACAGGCAGGGACCTACGAGCAGTACTTC.

A few counts support this clone. The chain combines TRBV6-5 with TRBJ2-7; D remains ambiguous. Germline V CDR1 and CDR2: MNHEY, SVGAGI. The CDR3 extends over 14 amino acids. Trimming cost V 6 bases and J 3 bases, with 15 bases left between them. The CDR3 spells CASSTLLGGYEQYF. For the CDR3, the DNA is TGTGCCAGCAGCACCCTCCTGGGTGGCTACGAGCAGTACTTC.

The chain recombines TRBV6-1 with TRBJ2-7; TRBD1 might be the D (6 bases). Trimming cost V 3 bases and J 2 bases, with 14 bases left between them. The CDR3 sequence is 15 residues long. The germline CDR1 and CDR2 sequences are MNHNS and SASEGT. The CDR3 region is CASSEEQGPTYEQYF. The CDR3 DNA sequence: TGTGCCAGCAGTGAGGAACAGGGCCCCACCTACGAGCAGTACTTC.

The CDR3 nucleotides are TGTGCCAGCAGAACCGGGACAGGGGCCTACGAGCAGTACTTC. Its protein product is CASRTGTGAYEQYF. V usage is TRBV28 and J usage is TRBJ2-7; 10 bases match TRBD1. V gave up 6 bases and J gave up 2 bases; unmatched junction bases: 4. This CDR3 region has 14 residues. Germline V CDR1 and CDR2: MDHEN, SYDVKM.

The rearrangement uses TRBV14 and TRBJ1-1; D remains ambiguous. CDR3 size: 13 residues. V gave up 1 base and J gave up 3 bases, with 6 bases separating them. In germline, CDR1 is SGHDN, CDR2 FVKESK. This CDR3 is CASSQVEYTEAFF. The CDR3, as DNA: TGTGCCAGCAGCCAAGTTGAATACACTGAAGCTTTCTTT.

CDR3 coding DNA: TGTGCCAGCAGCCGACTAGGATCCTACGAGCAGTACTTC. Its protein is CASSRLGSYEQYF. The chain is built from TRBV6-5 and TRBJ2-7, with D perhaps TRBD2 (6 bases). This CDR3 comprises 13 residues. Trimming removed 6 bases from V and 1 base from J, with 10 bases in between. CDR1 and CDR2 from the germline V gene are MNHEY and SVGAGI.

This clone appeared a single time. Here the CDR3 DNA reads TGTGCCATCAGTGAACGGACAGAAAGCTCTGGAAACACCATATATTTT. This codes for CAISERTESSGNTIYF. The chain carries TRBV10-3 and TRBJ1-3, with D possibly matching TRBD1 (6 bases). The germline V gene encodes CDR1 ENHRY and CDR2 SYGVKD. The V end lost 3 bases, the J end lost 0 bases, and 12 bases lay between the germline ends. This CDR3 has 16 residues.

Points on this clone: At one end, the junction sequence differs from germline, possibly due to a read error. The gene calls are TRBV7-7 and TRBJ2-1, with 10 nucleotides matching TRBD2. The germline V gene has CDR1 SSHAT and CDR2 FNYEAQ (reference sequence). This CDR3 spans 18 amino acids. The DNA of the CDR3 is TGTGCTAGCAGCCCCCGGACTAGCGGCGGGGCCACTCGCAATGAGCAGTTCTTC. Protein product: CASSPRTSGGATRNEQFF.

This chain links TRBV30 with TRBJ2-1; D is unclear. Germline values: CDR1 GTSNPN, CDR2 SVGIG (reference sequence). The CDR3 runs 13 residues. V dropped 0 bases and J dropped 9 bases, with 12 bases sitting between them. The CDR3 DNA sequence: TGTGCCTGGAGTGTACTCCAGTCCCGTGAGCAGTTCTTC. Translation gives CAWSVLQSREQFF.

This clone was detected only a few times. This chain links TRBV7-2 with TRBJ2-3, with TRBD2 matching 11 bases. The CDR3 length is 15 residues. CDR1 is SGHTA, CDR2 FQGNSA, per germline. Unmatched junction bases numbered 3, after V lost 2 bases and J lost 5 bases. This CDR3 reads CASSLTSGSQDTQYF. The CDR3 DNA reads TGTGCCAGCAGCTTAACTAGCGGGAGTCAAGATACGCAGTATTTT.

This clone was observed a handful of times. The rearrangement links TRBV6-1 to TRBJ1-2; possible D gene TRBD1, 5 bases. With 2 bases removed from V and 5 bases from J, the gap between germline ends came to 9 bases. The CDR3 totals 13 residues. CDR1 and CDR2 (germline): MNHNS, SASEGT. The CDR3 DNA follows: TGTGCCAGCAGTGAAAGGGGACGGTATGGCTACACCTTC. Its protein is CASSERGRYGYTF.